This is a list of T cell receptor beta chains from one sample in a study of blood T cell repertoires in COVID-19. Here immunoSEQ multiplex PCR was the method, and the copy in TCRdb shows in-frame clones only, minus some. Of approximately 85,000 clones in the sample, around 92% were seen once. The sequenced sample was peripheral blood. The receptors originated from a woman aged 60 to 75 with active COVID-19. Each CDR3 is given with its conserved first and last residue. The D gene is left open where the match is weak. The size of a clone is reported for some rows only, either as once, few or many, or as a class for expanded clones.

v_gene	d_gene	abundance	j_gene	CDR3aa	CDR3nt
TRBV7-9	NA	once	TRBJ2-3	CASSYSGTPGHTQYF	TGTGCCAGCAGCTATTCCGGGACTCCGGGCCATACGCAGTATTTT
TRBV9	TRBD1	NA	TRBJ2-1	CASSPAGGSYNEQFF	TGTGCCAGCAGCCCTGCAGGGGGCTCCTACAATGAGCAGTTCTTC
TRBV15	NA	NA	TRBJ2-3	CATSASSPTTDTQYF	TGTGCCACCAGCGCGTCGAGTCCAACCACAGATACGCAGTATTTT
TRBV4-1	NA	once	TRBJ2-1	CASSHRLQQFF	TGCGCCAGCAGCCACCGACTGCAGCAGTTCTTC
TRBV28	TRBD2	NA	TRBJ2-1	CASSGRGTSHYNEQFF	TGTGCCAGCAGCGGACGAGGGACTAGCCACTACAATGAGCAGTTCTTC
TRBV2	NA	NA	TRBJ2-3	CASSEAPLQGTDTQYF	TGTGCCAGCAGTGAAGCGCCCCTTCAGGGAACAGATACGCAGTATTTT
TRBV6-2/TRBV6-3	TRBD2	NA	TRBJ2-5	CASSYRVRGGLETQYF	TGTGCCAGCAGTTATCGGGTACGGGGGGGCCTCGAGACCCAGTACTTC
TRBV6-2/TRBV6-3	TRBD1	NA	TRBJ2-2	CASSYRRGPGELFF	TGTGCCAGCAGTTACCGTAGGGGGCCCGGGGAGCTGTTTTTT
TRBV9	TRBD1	NA	TRBJ2-5	CASSFRDSQETQYF	TGTGCCAGCAGCTTCAGGGACAGCCAAGAGACCCAGTACTTC
TRBV28	TRBD2	once	TRBJ2-2	CASSSFAPGRTGELFF	TGTGCCAGCAGTTCCTTTGCGCCCGGGAGGACCGGGGAGCTGTTTTTT
TRBV28	TRBD2	NA	TRBJ2-5	CASSLPSGGAGETQYF	TGTGCCAGCAGTTTGCCCAGCGGGGGGGCTGGAGAGACCCAGTACTTC
TRBV28	TRBD1	NA	TRBJ1-5	CASSLVTGGVQPQHF	TGTGCCAGCAGTTTAGTGACAGGGGGCGTTCAGCCCCAGCATTTT
TRBV19	NA	NA	TRBJ1-2	CASSTPSGAGYTF	TGTGCCAGTAGTACCCCGAGCGGGGCTGGCTACACCTTC
TRBV30	NA	NA	TRBJ2-1	CAWIPEGGLYNEQFF	TGTGCCTGGATCCCGGAGGGTGGACTCTACAATGAGCAGTTCTTC
TRBV28	TRBD1	NA	TRBJ2-2	CASRSRDRGWAGELFF	TGTGCCAGCAGATCCCGGGACAGGGGATGGGCCGGGGAGCTGTTTTTT
TRBV18	TRBD1	NA	TRBJ2-1	CASSKGQDFNEQFF	TGTGCCAGCTCAAAGGGACAGGACTTCAATGAGCAGTTCTTC
TRBV6-6	TRBD1	NA	TRBJ1-4	CASSSLPDRVNEKLFF	TGTGCCAGCAGTTCCCTCCCCGACAGGGTGAATGAAAAACTGTTTTTT
TRBV19	TRBD1	NA	TRBJ1-4	CASSKTGPDEKLFF	TGTGCCAGTAGTAAGACAGGGCCCGATGAAAAACTGTTTTTT
TRBV7-2	NA	NA	TRBJ2-5	CASSQGGKGRQETQYF	TGTGCCAGCAGCCAAGGAGGGAAAGGTCGCCAAGAGACCCAGTACTTC
TRBV12-3/TRBV12-4	NA	NA	TRBJ1-1	CASSQGVVTEAFF	TGTGCCAGCAGCCAAGGGGTGGTAACTGAAGCTTTCTTT
TRBV27	NA	NA	TRBJ2-4	CASSFQDIQYF	TGTGCCAGCAGTTTTCAGGACATTCAGTACTTC
TRBV11-2	TRBD2	NA	TRBJ2-7	CASSLHRSGGISYEQYF	TGTGCCAGCAGCTTACACCGTAGCGGGGGGATCTCCTACGAGCAGTACTTC
TRBV18	NA	once	TRBJ1-1	CASSPSEGSTEAFF	TGTGCCAGCTCACCAAGCGAGGGTAGCACTGAAGCTTTCTTT
TRBV18	TRBD1	once	TRBJ2-7	CASSPAGQGINEQYF	TGTGCCAGCTCACCGGCCGGACAGGGCATAAACGAGCAGTACTTC
TRBV28	NA	NA	TRBJ1-5	CASSGLRSNQPQHF	TGTGCCAGCAGCGGACTGAGAAGCAATCAGCCCCAGCATTTT
TRBV18	NA	NA	TRBJ1-4	CASSPRGATNEKLFF	TGTGCCAGCTCACCCCGGGGTGCAACTAATGAAAAACTGTTTTTT
TRBV28	NA	NA	TRBJ2-7	CASSLGSVGGEQYF	TGTGCCAGCAGTTTAGGGTCGGTCGGGGGCGAGCAGTACTTC
TRBV5-1	NA	once	TRBJ2-5	CASSLAGVEETQYF	TGCGCCAGCAGCTTGGCCGGAGTGGAAGAGACCCAGTACTTC
TRBV6-5	NA	NA	TRBJ1-6	CASRRTAYNSPLHF	TGTGCCAGCAGACGGACAGCGTATAATTCACCCCTCCACTTT
TRBV29-1	NA	NA	TRBJ1-2	CSVEVGAGYGYTF	TGCAGCGTTGAAGTGGGGGCGGGCTATGGCTACACCTTC
TRBV18	NA	once	TRBJ2-7	CASSPGGAVGGSSSYEQYF	TGTGCCAGCTCTCCCGGCGGGGCAGTAGGTGGTTCTAGCTCCTACGAGCAGTACTTC
TRBV28	TRBD2	NA	TRBJ2-7	CASSAWTSGSYEQYF	TGTGCCAGCAGTGCCTGGACTAGCGGGAGTTACGAGCAGTACTTC
TRBV19	TRBD2	NA	TRBJ2-1	CASTRRDYNGQKDNEQFF	TGTGCCAGTACTCGAAGGGACTACAACGGCCAGAAAGACAATGAGCAGTTCTTC
TRBV6-4	NA	NA	TRBJ1-2	CASRPGTNYGYTF	TGTGCCAGCAGGCCCGGGACAAACTATGGCTACACCTTC
TRBV25-1	NA	NA	TRBJ1-2	CASRGGGLYTF	TGTGCCAGCAGGGGGGGTGGACTCTACACCTTC
TRBV6-5	NA	NA	TRBJ1-1	CASSSFRNTEAFF	TGTGCCAGCAGTTCTTTTAGAAACACTGAAGCTTTCTTT
TRBV6-5	NA	NA	TRBJ1-1	CASSYSGGEAFF	TGTGCCAGCAGTTACTCGGGGGGGGAAGCTTTCTTT
TRBV7-8	TRBD1	NA	TRBJ1-2	CASSLGIRGRDYGYTF	TGTGCCAGCAGCTTAGGAATCAGGGGGCGTGACTATGGCTACACCTTC
TRBV28	TRBD1	NA	TRBJ1-1	CASSFHRGSGMNTEAFF	TGTGCCAGCAGTTTTCACAGGGGCTCGGGGATGAACACTGAAGCTTTCTTT
TRBV10-2	NA	NA	TRBJ1-4	CASRRGATNEKLFF	TGCGCCAGCAGAAGAGGTGCAACTAATGAAAAACTGTTTTTT
TRBV7-9	TRBD1	NA	TRBJ2-7	CASTTGQGTSYEQYF	TGTGCCAGCACCACCGGACAGGGAACCTCATACGAGCAGTACTTC
TRBV19	TRBD1	NA	TRBJ1-5	CASRLTGPQPQHF	TGTGCCAGTAGACTGACAGGGCCTCAGCCCCAGCATTTT
TRBV10-3	TRBD1	NA	TRBJ2-1	CAISGGQMYNEQFF	TGTGCCATCAGTGGGGGACAGATGTACAATGAGCAGTTCTTC
TRBV5-1	TRBD2	once	TRBJ2-5	CASSLAGAGEGETQYF	TGCGCCAGCAGCTTGGCCGGCGCGGGGGAGGGGGAGACCCAGTACTTC
TRBV7-8	NA	NA	TRBJ1-3	CASSPRGSGNTIYF	TGTGCCAGCAGCCCACGTGGGAGCGGAAACACCATATATTTT
TRBV5-5	NA	NA	TRBJ1-2	CASSTRTVDGYTF	TGTGCCAGCAGCACACGGACAGTGGATGGCTACACCTTC
TRBV11-2	NA	NA	TRBJ2-7	CASSWVAGVEGSLDEQYF	TGTGCCAGCAGCTGGGTTGCGGGTGTGGAGGGCTCCCTTGACGAGCAGTACTTC
TRBV11-2	NA	NA	TRBJ1-3	CASSHTLTGYGGNTIYF	TGTGCCAGCAGCCATACCCTAACAGGGTATGGAGGAAACACCATATATTTT
TRBV5-1	NA	NA	TRBJ2-3	CASSQQGGPDTQYF	TGCGCCAGCAGCCAGCAGGGCGGTCCAGATACGCAGTATTTT
TRBV3-1/TRBV3-2	NA	once	TRBJ1-2	CASSPTRVYGYTF	TGTGCCAGCAGCCCGACTCGAGTATATGGCTACACCTTC